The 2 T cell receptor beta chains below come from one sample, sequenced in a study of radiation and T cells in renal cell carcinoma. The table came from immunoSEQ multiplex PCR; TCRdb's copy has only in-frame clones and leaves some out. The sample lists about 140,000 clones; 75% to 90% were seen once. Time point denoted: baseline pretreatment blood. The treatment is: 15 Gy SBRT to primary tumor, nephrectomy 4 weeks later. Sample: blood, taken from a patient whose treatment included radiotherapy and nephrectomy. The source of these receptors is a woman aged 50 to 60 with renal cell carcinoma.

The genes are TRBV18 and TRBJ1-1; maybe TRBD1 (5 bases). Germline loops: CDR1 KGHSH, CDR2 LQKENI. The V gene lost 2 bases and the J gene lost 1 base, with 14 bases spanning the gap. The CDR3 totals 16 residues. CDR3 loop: CASSPTKRTPNTEAFF. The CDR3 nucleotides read TGTGCCAGCTCACCAACCAAGCGGACACCGAACACTGAAGCTTTCTTT.

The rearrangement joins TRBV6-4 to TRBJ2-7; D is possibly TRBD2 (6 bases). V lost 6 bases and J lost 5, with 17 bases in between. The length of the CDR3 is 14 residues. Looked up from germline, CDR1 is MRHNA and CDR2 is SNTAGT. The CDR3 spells CASRPRLVPHEQYF. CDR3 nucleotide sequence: TGTGCCAGCAGGCCCCGACTAGTCCCACACGAGCAGTACTTC.